One sample yielded the 10 T cell receptor beta chains listed below, sequenced in a study of blood T cell repertoires in COVID-19. Measured with immunoSEQ multiplex PCR; TCRdb has only the in-frame clones, and not every one. The sample shows 160,000 or so clones, around 90% of them seen only once. The sample consisted of peripheral blood. Every receptor here comes from a woman aged 55-69 years who had recovered from COVID-19.

The rearrangement uses TRBV18 and TRBJ2-1, with 10 nucleotides matching TRBD2. Trimming cost V 2 bases and J 5 bases; bases outside gene matches: 21. Germline lookup yields CDR1 KGHSH and CDR2 LQKENI. This CDR3 comprises 21 residues. CDR3 residues: CASSPVLTQGWSGGANNEQFF. CDR3 nucleotide sequence: TGTGCCAGCTCACCAGTCCTCACACAGGGTTGGAGCGGGGGGGCGAACAATGAGCAGTTCTTC.

This clone was detected only a few times. The identical CDR3 is also encoded by other nucleotide sequences in the sample. The chain joins TRBV9 to TRBJ1-3; D is unresolved. Germline CDR1 and CDR2: SGDLS and YYNGEE. The CDR3 runs to 14 residues. The ends were cut back, 4 bases at V and 7 bases at J, with 15 bases in the middle. The CDR3 sequence: CASSPQAGENTIYF. The CDR3 nucleotides are TGTGCCAGCAGCCCCCAAGCTGGGGAGAACACCATATATTTT.

The chain combines TRBV19 with TRBJ1-2; 7 nucleotides line up with TRBD1. Germline assignment: CDR1 LNHDA and CDR2 SQIVND (reference sequence). V lost 9 bases and J lost 2; bases outside the gene matches: 6. CDR3 length equals 13 residues. CDR3: CASARDRNYGYTF. DNA for the CDR3: TGTGCCAGCGCCCGGGACAGAAACTATGGCTACACCTTC.

The CDR3 sequence is CASSPQSYEQYF. As DNA, the CDR3 is TGTGCCAGCAGCCCACAGTCCTACGAGCAGTACTTC. The chain carries TRBV6-6 and TRBJ2-7; D remains ambiguous. V was clipped by 6 bases and J by 1 base, with 7 bases between them. Germline values: CDR1 MNHNY, CDR2 SVGAGI (reference sequence). The CDR3 has 12 amino acids.

This clone came up a few times. This chain connects TRBV5-8 to TRBJ2-1, with TRBD1 identical over 7 bases. The CDR3 has 15 amino acids. CDR1 SGHTS and CDR2 YDEGEE come from the germline V gene. V was clipped by 1 base and J by 5 bases; unmatched bases: 6. CDR3 DNA sequence: TGTGCCAGCAGCTTGCGAGTGACAGGGCACAATGAGCAGTTCTTC. Residues: CASSLRVTGHNEQFF.

In nucleotides, the CDR3 is TGTGCCAGCTCATCTACAGGACCCGGGTCTTACAATGAGCAGTTCTTC. It codes for CASSSTGPGSYNEQFF. The chain has TRBV18 and TRBJ2-1, with a possible D match to TRBD1 (5 bases). The CDR3 extends over 16 amino acids. Trimming stripped 5 bases from V and 4 bases from J, with 18 bases between. Germline CDR1 and CDR2: KGHSH and LQKENI. The full variable domain, rest sourced from reference TRBV18 and TRBJ2-1, is NAGVMQNPRHLVRRRGQEARLRCSPMKGHSHVYWYRQLPEEGLKFMVYLQKENIIDESGMPKERFSAEFPKEGPSILRIQQVVRGDSAAYFCASSSTGPGSYNEQFFGPGTRLTVL.

In this sample, this clone turned up a few times. Within the sample, other DNA sequences also encode this same CDR3. The chain couples TRBV3-1 (or the pseudogene TRBV3-2) to TRBJ2-5, with TRBD2 matching over 13 bases. The length of the CDR3 is 16 residues. V gave up 2 bases and J gave up 5 bases; unmatched junction bases: 5. CDR1 LGHDT and CDR2 YNNKEL come from the germline V gene (reference sequence). CDR3 residues: CASSQQLAGGLETQYF. CDR3 in DNA: TGTGCCAGCAGCCAACAACTAGCGGGGGGGTTGGAGACCCAGTACTTC.

This clone was picked up one time. V usage is TRBV5-1 and J usage is TRBJ2-2, with 7 bases lining up with TRBD2. This CDR3 is 16 amino acids long. V lost 4 bases and J lost 1; bases outside the gene matches: 7. Per germline, CDR1 SGHRS and CDR2 YFSETQ. Written as DNA, the CDR3 is TGCGCCAGCAGCCCCCTGTCGGGGGGGAACACCGGGGAGCTGTTTTTT. Translation: CASSPLSGGNTGELFF.

The V and J genes are TRBV9 and TRBJ1-4; 7 bases map to TRBD1. Unmatched junction bases numbered 11, after V lost 4 bases and J lost 8 bases. Germline V CDR1 and CDR2: SGDLS, YYNGEE. The CDR3 sequence is 15 residues long. CDR3 sequence: CASSSTGARLEKLFF. The CDR3 DNA is TGTGCCAGCAGCTCTACAGGGGCGCGGTTGGAAAAACTGTTTTTT. Drawing the rest from reference TRBV9 and TRBJ1-4, the complete variable domain is DSGVTQTPKHLITATGQRVTLRCSPRSGDLSVYWYQQSLDQGLQFLIQYYNGEERAKGNILERFSAQQFPDLHSELNLSSLELGDSALYFCASSSTGARLEKLFFGSGTQLSVL.

V is TRBV3-1 (or the pseudogene TRBV3-2) and J is TRBJ1-5, with TRBD1 as a possible D gene (6 bases). This CDR3 contains 16 residues. V lost 2 bases and J lost 0, with 11 bases in between. Germline V gene data show CDR1 as LGHDT and CDR2 as YNNKEL (reference sequence). The CDR3 bases are TGTGCCAGCAGCCAACGAGGGGGGGATAGCAATCAGCCCCAGCATTTT. This encodes CASSQRGGDSNQPQHF.